This entry features one TCR beta chain sequence. Its antigen is still unknown. This entry belongs to a study of cytomegalovirus exposure and HLA in healthy donors. Whole-study results and caveats: The number of N-insertions in an Asian-associated ancestry cluster was reportedly below the approximately 680-donor mean in a later analysis.

CDR3 length: 15 residues. The V segment lost 3 bases and the J segment 4 bases; nucleotides outside the gene matches: 7. Germline V gene lookup returns CDR1 SGHRS and CDR2 YFSETQ. In the PCR, 60 Vbeta and 13 Jbeta primers were used. Assay: immunoSEQ multiplex PCR; the TCRdb copy retains only in-frame clones and omits some. The sample lists tens of thousands of clones; approximately 78% were seen once. Sequenced: PBMCs. The chain combines TRBV5-1 with TRBJ1-2; 9 nucleotides line up with TRBD1. The sequence came from a human donor in good health. CDR3 loop: CASSWGQGSGYGYTF. The DNA of the CDR3 is TGCGCCAGCAGCTGGGGACAGGGAAGTGGCTATGGCTACACCTTC.